The entry below describes one T cell receptor (beta chain). Its cognate antigen is unknown. The data were obtained in a study of shared clonotypes between healthy human individuals. The overall study: A few men and a couple of women, aged 18 to 49, were donors. Findings of the study overall: Roughly 4.6% of naive CD4 clonotypes were common to a few donors. The authors expected sequencing depth to affect clonotype sharing among donors.

The length of the CDR3 is 14 residues. Trimming pared 4 bases from V and 8 bases from J, leaving 12 bases between. Germline assignment: CDR1 MDHEN and CDR2 SYDVKM. CD4+ cells yielded CD45RA+ naive and CD45RA-negative memory subsets. Only in-frame clones appear in the TCRdb table, and some are missing; sequencing was by immunoSEQ multiplex PCR. In the table there are around 2,000,000 clones, roughly 95% of which are singletons. The chain links TRBV28 to TRBJ1-6; D gene uncertain. This TCR derives from a man between 18 and 35 years old in good health. Specimen: naive CD4+ T cells sorted from blood. Subset reported: CD45RA+ positively selected. The CDR3 coding sequence is TGTGCCAGCAGTTCACCCGGGGTGTATTCACCCCTCCACTTT. It encodes CASSSPGVYSPLHF.